This section outlines one T cell receptor beta chain sequence together with its context. The source of the sample is a study of blood T cell repertoires in COVID-19. Overall study: From the United States, Italy and Spain came samples of acute and convalescent COVID-19. From T cells, B-cell-depleted T cells, or PBMCs came the material, which was cDNA or gDNA.

Original data processing: Nucleated cell number was recorded as an estimate derived from reference gene primer amplification. Repertoires were generated with immunoSEQ multiplex PCR, while TCRdb's copy carries only in-frame clones and drops some. Clone size and V and J calls were adopted from that table, with D and trimming inferred from the DNA. The sample contains approximately 330,000 clones, roughly 87% of which appear only once. V lost 5 bases and J lost 1; bases outside the gene matches: 3. The CDR3 has 14 amino acids. Germline lookup yields CDR1 KGHSH and CDR2 LQKENI. The receptor's source is a man between 25 and 39 years old with COVID-19, enrolled during active disease. The specimen sequenced was peripheral blood. The chain links TRBV18 to TRBJ1-1; 8 bases map to TRBD1. The CDR3 region has the DNA TGTGCCAGCTCAGAAGGACAGGGGAACACTGAAGCTTTCTTT. It is translated as CASSEGQGNTEAFF.